The next 30 T cell receptor beta chains were all read from a single sample in a study of a mutant IDH1 vaccine in newly diagnosed glioma. Produced via immunoSEQ multiplex PCR; TCRdb's table is partial and in-frame only. The data hold approximately 100,000 clones, with 70% to 90% observed a single time. Time point denoted: baseline, week 1 (first vaccination visit). Indicated treatment: pre-vaccination baseline after standard-of-care therapy. The input for sequencing was PBMCs, taken from a glioma patient treated with radiotherapy, temozolomide or both. These receptors were obtained from a woman aged 45 to 65 with glioma.

This clone has only one observation. This chain links TRBV18 with TRBJ2-7; 13 bases are shared with TRBD2. Germline CDR1 is KGHSH and CDR2 is LQKENI. V was clipped by 1 base and J by 2 bases; unmatched bases: 8. This CDR3 is built from 18 residues. CDR3 sequence reads: CASSPLVLAGGVTYEQYF. As DNA, the CDR3 is TGTGCCAGCTCACCACTCGTACTAGCGGGAGGGGTGACCTACGAGCAGTACTTC.

This sequence joins TRBV28 and TRBJ1-5, with a weak D call TRBD1 (5 bases). The CDR3 consists of 16 residues. V was pared by 3 bases and J by 1 base, with 13 bases between. Germline CDR1 MDHEN, CDR2 SYDVKM. The CDR3 coding sequence is TGTGCCAGCAGTTTGTTGGGCCGGGACAGCAATCAGCCCCAGCATTTT. This gives the protein CASSLLGRDSNQPQHF.

This clone was found a few times. This chain links TRBV4-1 with TRBJ1-1; the D is unclear. Looked up from germline, CDR1 is MGHRA and CDR2 is YSYEKL. The CDR3 covers 14 residues. V gave up 3 bases and J gave up 11 bases, with 19 bases separating them. The CDR3 region has the DNA TGCGCCAGCAGCCATCTGGGAAGGGCCCGCGGGGCTTTCTTT. Translating gives CASSHLGRARGAFF.

The chain couples TRBV5-8 to TRBJ1-5; no clear D gene. This CDR3 has 13 residues. Between the trimmed V and J ends, which lost 0 bases and 1 base, there was a span of 2 bases. Germline V lookup: CDR1 SGHTS, CDR2 YDEGEE. DNA of the CDR3: TGTGCCAGCAGCTTGGGCAGCAATCAGCCCCAGCATTTT. Its protein is CASSLGSNQPQHF.

The CDR3 here is CASSLEALAWRGEFF. The CDR3, as DNA: TGTGCCAGCAGCTTAGAGGCACTAGCGTGGAGGGGAGAGTTCTTC. The rearrangement joins TRBV11-2 to TRBJ2-1; 7 bases are shared with TRBD2. The CDR3 totals 15 residues. V lost 0 bases and J lost 14; bases outside the gene matches: 13. Germline V gives CDR1 SGHAT, CDR2 FQNNGV.

The V call is TRBV27, the J call TRBJ1-1; TRBD1 might be the D (5 bases). Per germline, CDR1 MNHEY and CDR2 SMNVEV (reference sequence). Trimming took off 5 bases at V and 5 bases at J, with 15 bases between the two ends. There are 14 residues in the CDR3. This CDR3 is CASSPGPGVTEAFF. In nucleotides, the CDR3 is TGTGCCAGCAGTCCGGGGCCGGGGGTAACTGAAGCTTTCTTT.

A single count supports this clone. The rearrangement links TRBV9 to TRBJ1-3; D gene ambiguous. Germline lookup yields CDR1 SGDLS and CDR2 YYNGEE. V was pared by 0 bases and J by 0 bases, with 10 bases between. The CDR3 length is 16 residues. The CDR3 protein is CASSVGGVSSGNTIYF. The DNA of the CDR3 is TGTGCCAGCAGCGTAGGCGGGGTGAGCTCTGGAAACACCATATATTTT.

The chain combines TRBV9 with TRBJ2-7; D is undetermined. The germline gives CDR1 SGDLS, CDR2 YYNGEE. The CDR3 consists of 12 residues. V dropped 3 bases and J dropped 6 bases, with 10 bases sitting between them. CDR3 region: CASSEDHSEQYF. The CDR3 DNA sequence: TGTGCCAGCAGCGAGGACCACTCCGAGCAGTACTTC.

V gene TRBV5-1 combines with J gene TRBJ2-3; 7 nucleotides line up with TRBD1. Germline loops: CDR1 SGHRS, CDR2 YFSETQ. V shed 7 bases and J 2 bases; nucleotides not matched to a gene: 10. This CDR3 has 15 amino acids. CDR3 coding DNA: TGCGCCAGCCAACCAGGGGGAAGCTCCACAGATACGCAGTATTTT. Translating it yields CASQPGGSSTDTQYF.

In this sample, this clone turned up once. This chain uses TRBV5-1 with TRBJ2-2; 8 nucleotides line up with TRBD2. Trimming cost V 0 bases and J 0 bases; bases outside gene matches: 1. Germline V gene sequence: CDR1 SGHRS, CDR2 YFSETQ. CDR3 size: 16 residues. The CDR3 nucleotides read TGCGCCAGCAGCTTGGCGGGGGGGCCGAACACCGGGGAGCTGTTTTTT. Amino acid sequence: CASSLAGGPNTGELFF.

This chain uses TRBV5-6 with TRBJ1-1; a weak D match, TRBD1 (5 bases). In germline, CDR1 is SGHDT, CDR2 YYEEEE. V dropped 0 bases and J dropped 1 base, with 7 bases sitting between them. This CDR3 region has 14 residues. In DNA, the CDR3 is TGTGCCAGCAGCTTGGTCAGGGCGAACACTGAAGCTTTCTTT. It specifies CASSLVRANTEAFF.

The V call is TRBV6-5, the J call TRBJ2-1; 8 bases agree with TRBD2. Germline CDR1 and CDR2: MNHEY and SVGAGI. The CDR3 sequence is 15 residues long. V lost 7 bases, J lost 5 bases, and 10 bases stayed unmatched. CDR3 in DNA: TGTGCCAGCACCGCAGCCACTAGCGGTAACAATGAGCAGTTCTTC. This codes for CASTAATSGNNEQFF.

This chain uses TRBV2 with TRBJ2-2, with 12 positions matching TRBD2. CDR3 length: 18 residues. V lost 4 bases to trimming and J lost 4 bases; unmatched junction nucleotides: 10. Germline V gene lookup returns CDR1 SNHLY and CDR2 FYNNEI. This chain's CDR3 is CASSVVTSGRSSTGELFF. As DNA, the CDR3 is TGTGCCAGCAGTGTTGTGACTAGCGGGAGATCAAGCACCGGGGAGCTGTTTTTT.

This chain joins TRBV6-5 and TRBJ1-5; no firm D call. Germline lookup yields CDR1 MNHEY and CDR2 SVGAGI. V lost 5 bases to trimming and J lost 6 bases, with 14 bases between them. The CDR3 has 14 amino acids. DNA of the CDR3: TGTGCCAGCAGTCTCTCTGGTATAGGTCAGCCCCAGCATTTT. Protein product: CASSLSGIGQPQHF.

This clone was seen a single time. In DNA, the CDR3 is TGTGCCAGCAGCGCAACAGGGGGTGAGCAGTTCTTC. As protein: CASSATGGEQFF. The chain recombines TRBV11-3 with TRBJ2-1, with 8 bases that match TRBD1. The J segment lost 9 bases and the V segment lost 5 bases, leaving 3 bases of the junction unmatched. The CDR3 runs 12 residues. Germline CDR1 SGHNT, CDR2 YENEEA.

The rearrangement uses TRBV18 and TRBJ1-1; D not resolved. Germline CDR1 reads KGHSH; CDR2 reads LQKENI. V lost 0 bases, J lost 7 bases, and 6 bases lay in between. The CDR3 has 12 amino acids. Written as DNA, the CDR3 is TGTGCCAGCTCACCACCACTCCTTGAAGCTTTCTTT. Translated: CASSPPLLEAFF.

The rearrangement links TRBV19 to TRBJ1-5; D is possibly TRBD1 (6 bases). V was clipped by 9 bases and J by 1 base, with 13 bases between them. The CDR3 is 14 residues long. Germline V lookup: CDR1 LNHDA, CDR2 SQIVND (reference sequence). CDR3 bases: TGTGCCAGCGGGGGGCAGGGAAGCAATCAGCCCCAGCATTTT. It specifies CASGGQGSNQPQHF.

The V gene is TRBV28, the J gene TRBJ2-5, with D perhaps TRBD2 (6 bases). The germline V gene encodes CDR1 MDHEN and CDR2 SYDVKM. Between the trimmed V and J ends, which lost 7 bases and 0 bases, there was a span of 18 bases. The length of the CDR3 is 16 residues. The CDR3 DNA is TGTGCCAGCAACAGCATGGGACTGGAGTACCAAGAGACCCAGTACTTC. It specifies CASNSMGLEYQETQYF.

CDR3 sequence (DNA): TGCGCCAGCAGCTTCTGGGGCCTCTTCACAGATACGCAGTATTTT. It specifies CASSFWGLFTDTQYF. V and J are TRBV5-1 and TRBJ2-3; TRBD1 is a possible D gene (5 bases). The germline gives CDR1 SGHRS, CDR2 YFSETQ. The CDR3 contains 15 residues. Trimming left V 2 bases short and J 2 bases short, with 12 bases between. Full variable domain (missing parts from reference TRBV5-1 and TRBJ2-3): KAGVTQTPRYLIKTRGQQVTLSCSPISGHRSVSWYQQTPGQGLQFLFEYFSETQRNKGNFPGRFSGRQFSNSRSEMNVSTLELGDSALYLCASSFWGLFTDTQYFGPGTRLTVL.

The chain recombines TRBV7-3 with TRBJ2-1; 11 bases are shared with TRBD2. This CDR3 is 15 amino acids long. Trimming removed 5 bases from V and 6 bases from J; junction bases left unmatched: 6. Germline V gene sequence: CDR1 SGHTA, CDR2 FQGTGA. CDR3 sequence (DNA): TGTGCCAGCAGCACCCGGACTAGCGGGTTCAATGAGCAGTTCTTC. Its translation is CASSTRTSGFNEQFF.

The V and J genes are TRBV6-5 and TRBJ2-1; D is uncertain. Trimming removed 2 bases from V and 4 bases from J, with 6 bases in between. This CDR3 comprises 13 residues. From germline, CDR1 is MNHEY and CDR2 SVGAGI. In DNA, the CDR3 is TGTGCCAGCAGTTACGTCCCTTACAATGAGCAGTTCTTC. Translating gives CASSYVPYNEQFF.

The gene calls are TRBV7-8 and TRBJ2-1; TRBD2 aligns across 11 bases. The germline gives CDR1 SGHVS, CDR2 FQNEAQ. The V gene end was trimmed by 1 base and the J gene end by 6 bases; junction bases not matched to a gene: 2. The CDR3 loop spans 15 amino acids. The CDR3 bases are TGTGCCAGCAGCTTAGGGACTAGCGGGCTCAATGAGCAGTTCTTC. It translates to CASSLGTSGLNEQFF.

The CDR3 DNA is TGTGCCAGCAGTTTTGGGACATCCGACTCTGGGGCCAACGTCCTGACTTTC. Its translation: CASSFGTSDSGANVLTF. The chain has TRBV27 and TRBJ2-6; TRBD1 might be the D (6 bases). Germline lookup yields CDR1 MNHEY and CDR2 SMNVEV (reference sequence). The CDR3 covers 17 residues. Between the trimmed V and J ends, which lost 3 bases and 0 bases, there was a span of 12 bases. The whole variable domain, filled in from reference TRBV27 and TRBJ2-6, reads EAQVTQNPRYLITVTGKKLTVTCSQNMNHEYMSWYRQDPGLGLRQIYYSMNVEVTDKGDVPEGYKVSRKEKRNFPLILESPSPNQTSLYFCASSFGTSDSGANVLTFGAGSRLTVL.

The chain is built from TRBV11-2 and TRBJ1-1; TRBD1 matches 9 bases. The CDR3 has 14 residues. V dropped 4 bases and J dropped 1; count of bases not matched to a gene: 1. Germline CDR1 SGHAT, CDR2 FQNNGV. The CDR3 DNA reads TGTGCCAGCAGCTGGGGACAGGGGAACACTGAAGCTTTCTTT. Its translation: CASSWGQGNTEAFF.

This clone was detected once. V usage is TRBV7-3 and J usage is TRBJ1-1; D possibly corresponds to TRBD1 (5 bases). This CDR3 contains 15 residues. Per the germline V gene, CDR1 is SGHTA and CDR2 is FQGTGA. Trimming left V 2 bases short and J 1 base short, with 11 bases between. The CDR3, as DNA: TGTGCCAGCAGCTTATCAGGACAAAAGAACACTGAAGCTTTCTTT. Translated, it gives CASSLSGQKNTEAFF.

The chain recombines TRBV19 with TRBJ1-1; D remains ambiguous. V dropped 4 bases and J dropped 1 base, with 10 bases sitting between them. This CDR3 is 14 amino acids long. CDR1 LNHDA and CDR2 SQIVND come from the germline V gene (reference sequence). The CDR3 here is CASSTGAGNTEAFF. The CDR3 bases are TGTGCCAGTAGTACAGGAGCGGGGAACACTGAAGCTTTCTTT.

The chain carries TRBV18 and TRBJ1-4; D is undetermined. The germline V gene encodes CDR1 KGHSH and CDR2 LQKENI. The CDR3 has 14 residues. Trimming pared 2 bases from V and 7 bases from J, leaving 11 bases between. CDR3 coding DNA: TGTGCCAGCTCACCATACGGGCGGCTTGAAAAACTGTTTTTT. This codes for CASSPYGRLEKLFF. The variable domain in full, completed from reference TRBV18 and TRBJ1-4, reads NAGVMQNPRHLVRRRGQEARLRCSPMKGHSHVYWYRQLPEEGLKFMVYLQKENIIDESGMPKERFSAEFPKEGPSILRIQQVVRGDSAAYFCASSPYGRLEKLFFGSGTQLSVL.

This clone was seen a few times. CDR3 coding DNA: TGCAGCGCCCAGTTTAGCAATCAGCCCCAGCATTTT. This gives the protein CSAQFSNQPQHF. The rearrangement uses TRBV29-1 and TRBJ1-5; D call uncertain. Trimming removed 7 bases from V and 0 bases from J, with 7 bases in between. From germline, CDR1 is SQVTM and CDR2 ANQGSEA. The CDR3 has 12 residues.

This chain connects TRBV28 to TRBJ1-4, with D uncertain. V was shortened by 6 bases and J by 0 bases, with 17 bases between the two germline ends. CDR3 size: 17 residues. Per the germline V gene, CDR1 is MDHEN and CDR2 is SYDVKM. CDR3 nucleotide sequence: TGTGCCAGCAGGGACTCGGGGTCAGGAGCAACTAATGAAAAACTGTTTTTT. This codes for CASRDSGSGATNEKLFF.

V is TRBV28 and J is TRBJ2-7; 11 bases agree with TRBD1. Germline V gives CDR1 MDHEN, CDR2 SYDVKM. The CDR3 totals 14 residues. Trimming took 5 bases from V and 3 from J; bases not matched to a gene: 3. The CDR3 region is CASSPGTGGYEQYF. Here the CDR3 DNA reads TGTGCCAGCAGTCCCGGGACAGGGGGCTACGAGCAGTACTTC.